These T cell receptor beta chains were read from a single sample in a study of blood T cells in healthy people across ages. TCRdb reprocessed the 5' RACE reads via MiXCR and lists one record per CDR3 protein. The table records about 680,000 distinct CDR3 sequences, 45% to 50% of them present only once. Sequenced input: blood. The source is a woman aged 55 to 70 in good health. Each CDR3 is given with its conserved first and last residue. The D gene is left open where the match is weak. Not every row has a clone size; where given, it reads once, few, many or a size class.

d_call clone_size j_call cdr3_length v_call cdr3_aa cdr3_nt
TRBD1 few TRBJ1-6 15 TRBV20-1 CSARRTGGGDSPLHF TGCAGTGCTAGAAGGACAGGGGGAGGGGATTCACCCCTCCACTTT
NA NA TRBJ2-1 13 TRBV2 CATSTGRDNEQFF TGTGCCACAAGCACCGGGCGGGACAATGAGCAGTTCTTC
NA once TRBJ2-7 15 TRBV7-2 CASSYDSLLPYEQYF TGTGCCAGCAGCTATGACTCACTCCTACCCTACGAGCAGTACTTC
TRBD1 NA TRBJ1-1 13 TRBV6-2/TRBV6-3 CASSDRGNTEAFF TGTGCCAGCAGTGACAGGGGGAACACTGAAGCTTTCTTT
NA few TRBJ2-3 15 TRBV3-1 CASSQFISGTDTQYF TGTGCCAGCAGCCAATTTATTAGCGGCACAGATACGCAGTATTTT
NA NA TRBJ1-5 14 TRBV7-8 CASSLMKGGQPQHF TGTGCCAGCAGCTTAATGAAGGGGGGCCAGCCCCAGCATTTT
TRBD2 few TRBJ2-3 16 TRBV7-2 CASSLHPSGRQDTQYF TGTGCCAGCAGCTTACACCCTAGCGGGAGGCAAGATACGCAGTATTTT
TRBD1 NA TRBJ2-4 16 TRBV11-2 CASSLGMSGQRDIQYF TGTGCCAGCAGCTTAGGAATGTCGGGACAGAGGGACATTCAGTACTTC
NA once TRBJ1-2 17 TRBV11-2 CASSLGPSGTACYGYTF TGTGCCAGCAGCTTAGGCCCCTCCGGGACGGCATGCTATGGCTACACCTTC
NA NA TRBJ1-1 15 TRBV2 CASSEGGGVGTEAFF TGTGCCAGCAGTGAAGGTGGGGGGGTAGGGACTGAAGCTTTCTTT
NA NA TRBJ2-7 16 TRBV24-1 CATSDLAWAGGHEQYF TGTGCCACCAGTGATTTGGCGTGGGCAGGCGGGCATGAGCAGTACTTC
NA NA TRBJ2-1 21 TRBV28 CASSLRMFRDRSTISYNEQFF TGTGCCAGCAGTTTGCGGATGTTTAGGGACCGATCAACCATAAGCTACAATGAGCAGTTCTTC
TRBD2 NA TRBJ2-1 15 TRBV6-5 CASSPGLAGANEQFF TGTGCCAGCAGCCCGGGACTAGCGGGAGCGAATGAGCAGTTCTTC
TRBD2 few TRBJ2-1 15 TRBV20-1 CSASGTSGSRDEQFF TGCAGTGCCTCCGGGACTAGCGGGAGTAGGGATGAGCAGTTCTTC
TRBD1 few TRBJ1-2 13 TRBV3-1 CASSQHRGYGYTF TGTGCCAGCAGCCAACACAGGGGTTATGGCTACACCTTC
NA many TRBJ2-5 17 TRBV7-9 CASSLEDSSDTQETQYF TGTGCCAGCAGCTTAGAGGATAGTAGCGACACCCAAGAGACCCAGTACTTC
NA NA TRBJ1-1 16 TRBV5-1 CASSLEGPFLNTEAFF TGCGCCAGCAGCTTGGAGGGACCGTTTTTGAACACTGAAGCTTTCTTT
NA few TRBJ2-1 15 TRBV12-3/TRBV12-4 CASSPYSGSYNEQFF TGTGCCAGCAGTCCCTATAGCGGCTCCTACAATGAGCAGTTCTTC
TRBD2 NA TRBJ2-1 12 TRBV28 CASRNSGREQFF TGTGCCAGCAGAAATAGCGGGCGGGAGCAGTTCTTC
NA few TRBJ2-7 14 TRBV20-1 CSAVPQALKDEQYF TGCAGTGCCGTCCCACAGGCCCTCAAGGATGAGCAGTACTTC
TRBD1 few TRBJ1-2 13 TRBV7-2 CASSLVGGQGDTF TGTGCCAGCAGCTTAGTAGGGGGACAGGGGGACACCTTC
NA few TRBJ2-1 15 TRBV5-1 CASSGTGHPYNEQFF TGCGCCAGCAGCGGGACGGGACACCCCTACAATGAGCAGTTCTTC
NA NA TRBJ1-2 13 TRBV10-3 CAISIQVYYGYTF TGTGCCATCAGTATACAGGTTTACTATGGCTACACCTTC
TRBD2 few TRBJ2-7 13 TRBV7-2 CASSFPAGVEQYF TGTGCCAGCAGCTTTCCAGCGGGAGTCGAGCAGTACTTC
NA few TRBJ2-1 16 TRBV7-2 CASSLQTGGSYNEQFF TGTGCCAGCAGCTTACAAACTGGGGGCTCCTACAATGAGCAGTTCTTC
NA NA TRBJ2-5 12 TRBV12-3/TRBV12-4 CASKAGRAERYF TGTGCCAGTAAAGCAGGGCGAGCGGAGCGGTACTTC
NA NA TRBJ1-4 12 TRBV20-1 CSARGDGEKLFF TGCAGTGCTAGAGGGGACGGTGAAAAACTGTTTTTT
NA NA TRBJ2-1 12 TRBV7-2 CASSLVRAEQFF TGTGCCAGCAGCTTAGTTAGGGCCGAGCAGTTCTTC
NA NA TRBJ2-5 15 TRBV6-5 CASSSGQVRPETQYF TGTGCCAGCAGTTCAGGTCAGGTTCGACCGGAGACCCAGTACTTC
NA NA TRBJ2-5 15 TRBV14 CASSQGGTLQETQYF TGTGCCAGCAGCCAAGGGGGGACACTTCAAGAGACCCAGTACTTC
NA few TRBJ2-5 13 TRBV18 CASSPNSQETQYF TGTGCCAGCTCACCAAACTCACAAGAGACCCAGTACTTC
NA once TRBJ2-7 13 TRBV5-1 CACSAQEGGEQYF TGCGCCTGCAGTGCGCAGGAAGGTGGCGAGCAGTACTTC